This T cell receptor beta chain is from a study of human T cells and chemical hapten exposure. General observations from the study: The number of TCRs over 1 in 1000 frequency stayed unchanged after DPC.

The sample's time point: patch test 1, 2 weeks after DPC sensitization. Treatment meaning: therapeutic diphenylcyclopropenone sensitization with weekly scalp DPC. Each CDR3 protein is one row after TCRdb ran MiXCR on the RACE reads. The table includes approximately 110,000 distinct CDR3 sequences, approximately 10% detected once. Turning to this clonotype: What it binds is unknown.

With 5 bases clipped from V and 3 bases from J, the junction kept 6 bases outside the gene matches. The CDR3 totals 14 residues. The chain is built from TRBV12-3 or TRBV12-4 and TRBJ1-2, with 7 positions matching TRBD1. This specimen was whole blood, taken in connection with sensitization to the hapten diphenylcyclopropenone (DPC). This sequence originates from a woman aged 40-49 years with alopecia areata. Some clones in this sample may be carry-over from other donors' samples. The CDR3 spells CASSRPTGDYGYTF. CDR3 sequence (DNA): TGTGCCAGCAGTCGACCAACAGGGGACTATGGCTACACCTTC.